A single sample gave rise to the 23 T cell receptor beta chains below, sequenced in a study of OX40 agonist ivuxolimab in advanced cancers. The repertoire was sequenced with immunoSEQ multiplex PCR; TCRdb's copy has only in-frame clones and lacks some. The repertoire holds tens of thousands of clones, more than 75% seen once, with approximately 11% in the top ten. Sequenced here: CD4+ or CD8+ T cells sorted from blood, sampled in a trial of the OX40 agonist ivuxolimab. These receptors were taken from an adult with an advanced solid tumor such as melanoma, head and neck, liver or kidney cancer.

V usage is TRBV2 and J usage is TRBJ2-7; the D is unclear. The CDR3 is made up of 13 amino acids. Germline V gene data show CDR1 as SNHLY and CDR2 as FYNNEI. V gave up 3 bases and J gave up 1 base, with 7 bases separating them. The CDR3 region is CASSDRQSYEQYF. The CDR3 DNA reads TGTGCCAGCAGTGACAGGCAGTCCTACGAGCAGTACTTC.

The rearrangement uses TRBV13 and TRBJ1-2; D is unresolved. Per the germline V gene, CDR1 is PRHDT and CDR2 is FYEKMQ (reference sequence). V dropped 5 bases and J dropped 0 bases, with 13 bases sitting between them. CDR3 size: 15 residues. This CDR3 is CASSLPLDSNYGYTF. The CDR3 DNA reads as TGTGCCAGCAGCCTCCCCCTGGACTCTAACTATGGCTACACCTTC. Full variable domain (remainder filled in from reference TRBV13 and TRBJ1-2): AAGVIQSPRHLIKEKRETATLKCYPIPRHDTVYWYQQGPGQDPQFLISFYEKMQSDKGSIPDRFSAQQFSDYHSELNMSSLELGDSALYFCASSLPLDSNYGYTFGSGTRLTVV.

This clone was counted only a few times. This chain joins TRBV18 and TRBJ1-5, with D hard to call. Germline V lookup: CDR1 KGHSH, CDR2 LQKENI. The CDR3 is made up of 13 amino acids. The V end lost 4 bases, the J end lost 7 bases, and 11 bases lay between the germline ends. The CDR3, as DNA: TGTGCCAGCTCACTAACGTCAAGGCAGCCCCAGCATTTT. Translating gives CASSLTSRQPQHF.

V gene TRBV5-8 combines with J gene TRBJ1-1, with D uncertain. The CDR3 consists of 14 residues. Deletions cut 4 bases from V and 2 bases from J, with 12 bases between. Germline CDR1 SGHTS, CDR2 YDEGEE. For the CDR3, the DNA is TGTGCCAGCAGCCCCTGGAGGGCCAACACTGAAGCTTTCTTT. Its protein is CASSPWRANTEAFF.

This clone was observed once. The chain recombines TRBV27 with TRBJ1-5; no definite D call. CDR1 is MNHEY and CDR2 is SMNVEV in the germline V gene (reference sequence). This CDR3 has 17 amino acids. Trimming shortened V by 0 bases and J by 5 bases, and 17 bases separated the two germline ends. The CDR3 protein is CASSLSIKWATHQPQHF. The CDR3 region has the DNA TGTGCCAGCAGTTTATCGATAAAGTGGGCAACCCATCAGCCCCAGCATTTT.

This clone showed up just once. The V gene is TRBV5-1, the J gene TRBJ2-5, with D perhaps assigned TRBD1 or TRBD2 (5 bases each). V lost 3 bases and J 5 bases, leaving 23 bases between the germline ends. In germline, CDR1 is SGHRS, CDR2 YFSETQ. The CDR3 is 17 residues long. The CDR3 DNA is TGCGCCAGCAGCTCCGGTAGGACCGGGACCTTAGGTGAGACCCAGTACTTC. The encoded protein is CASSSGRTGTLGETQYF.

The chain joins TRBV6-5 to TRBJ1-5; D possibly corresponds to TRBD1 (6 bases). Germline-derived CDR1 and CDR2 are MNHEY and SVGAGI. Trimming took 0 bases from V and 6 from J, leaving 15 bases between them. The CDR3 extends over 16 amino acids. Here the CDR3 DNA reads TGTGCCAGCAGTTACTCGAGAGGGGGGTACGGTCAGCCCCAGCATTTT. Its translation is CASSYSRGGYGQPQHF.

This clone was recorded once. This sequence joins TRBV6-5 and TRBJ1-1, with D possibly TRBD1 on 6 matching bases. Per the germline V gene, CDR1 is MNHEY and CDR2 is SVGAGI. The CDR3 sequence is 15 residues long. Trimming shortened V by 2 bases and J by 6 bases, and 16 bases separated the two germline ends. CDR3 in DNA: TGTGCCAGCAGTTACCGGGTCGGGGGCAGGGCTGAAGCTTTCTTT. Its protein is CASSYRVGGRAEAFF.

The J gene is TRBJ2-3, the V gene TRBV6-4; TRBD1 might be the D (6 bases). CDR3 length: 16 amino acids. The ends were cut back, 0 bases at V and 3 bases at J, with 13 bases in the middle. CDR1 and CDR2 from the germline V gene are MRHNA and SNTAGT. CDR3 region: CASSDSGGGVTDTQYF. The CDR3 nucleotides read TGTGCCAGCAGTGACTCCGGTGGGGGCGTTACAGATACGCAGTATTTT.

The chain employs TRBV28 and TRBJ2-7; D uncertain. CDR3 length equals 16 residues. The germline V gene encodes CDR1 MDHEN and CDR2 SYDVKM. V lost 5 bases and J lost 1, with 18 bases in between. CDR3 sequence: CASSPRWQALSYEQYF. The CDR3 nucleotides are TGTGCCAGCAGTCCCCGGTGGCAGGCCCTTTCCTACGAGCAGTACTTC. Full variable domain (missing parts from reference TRBV28 and TRBJ2-7): DVKVTQSSRYLVKRTGEKVFLECVQDMDHENMFWYRQDPGLGLRLIYFSYDVKMKEKGDIPEGYSVSREKKERFSLILESASTNQTSMYLCASSPRWQALSYEQYFGPGTRLTVT.

This chain connects TRBV18 to TRBJ2-7; TRBD1 agrees at 12 bases. Germline CDR1 and CDR2: KGHSH and LQKENI. V shed 6 bases and J 3 bases; nucleotides not matched to a gene: 6. This CDR3 is 15 amino acids long. The CDR3 DNA reads TGTGCCAGCTCGGGGGGGACAGGGGGCATCTACGAGCAGTACTTC. Encoded protein: CASSGGTGGIYEQYF.

V usage is TRBV10-3 and J usage is TRBJ1-5, with a tentative D call TRBD1 (5 bases). CDR3 length: 15 residues. Trimming took off 4 bases at V and 0 bases at J, with 10 bases between the two ends. The germline V gene has CDR1 ENHRY and CDR2 SYGVKD. The CDR3 coding sequence is TGTGCCATCAGTGGGGACGAATATAGCAATCAGCCCCAGCATTTT. Its protein product is CAISGDEYSNQPQHF.

This chain's CDR3 is CASVGWERQPQHF. DNA of the CDR3: TGTGCCAGCGTGGGGTGGGAACGTCAGCCCCAGCATTTT. This chain links TRBV6-5 with TRBJ1-5, with D hard to call. Trimming removed 8 bases at V and 6 bases at J, with 14 bases between. CDR1 is MNHEY, CDR2 SVGAGI, per germline. CDR3 length equals 13 residues.

The chain joins TRBV7-2 to TRBJ2-3; no definite D call. Between the trimmed V and J ends, which lost 5 bases and 6 bases, there was a span of 9 bases. The CDR3 covers 12 residues. Germline V lookup: CDR1 SGHTA, CDR2 FQGNSA. The CDR3 DNA follows: TGTGCCAGCAGCGTCCCCCGGGATACGCAGTATTTT. Amino acids: CASSVPRDTQYF.

The chain couples TRBV4-3 to TRBJ2-7; no clear D. CDR1 LGHNA and CDR2 YSLEER come from the germline V gene. Trimming stripped 1 base from V and 7 bases from J, with 14 bases between. The length of the CDR3 is 14 residues. CDR3 coding DNA: TGCGCCAGCAGCCAAGGGACGGAAGTCCGGGAGCAGTACTTC. This codes for CASSQGTEVREQYF.

This sequence joins TRBV10-3 and TRBJ2-7; the D call may be TRBD1 or TRBD2 (5 bases each). The V end lost 10 bases, the J end lost 2 bases, and 18 bases lay between the germline ends. Germline lookup yields CDR1 ENHRY and CDR2 SYGVKD. The length of the CDR3 is 14 residues. The CDR3 spells CASGSWDPTYEQYF. The CDR3, as DNA: TGTGCCAGCGGCTCTTGGGACCCCACCTACGAGCAGTACTTC.

This chain joins TRBV2 and TRBJ2-7; no firm D call. The CDR3 is 14 residues long. V dropped 4 bases and J dropped 3 bases, with 13 bases sitting between them. Germline V gene sequence: CDR1 SNHLY, CDR2 FYNNEI. The CDR3 sequence is CASSAGGPLYEQYF. The CDR3 nucleotides are TGTGCCAGCAGTGCTGGCGGACCCCTCTACGAGCAGTACTTC.

In this sample, this clone is medium-sized. The chain combines TRBV6-5 with TRBJ1-1, with no clear D. Germline CDR1 is MNHEY and CDR2 is SVGAGI. The CDR3 is 8 amino acids. In nucleotides, the CDR3 is TGTGCGGTGGATGAAGCTTTCTTT. Residues: CAVDEAFF.

This chain joins TRBV29-1 and TRBJ2-7; D possibly corresponds to TRBD1 (6 bases). Trimming left V 7 bases short and J 3 bases short, with 10 bases between. CDR1 is SQVTM and CDR2 is ANQGSEA in the germline V gene. The CDR3 length is 11 residues. CDR3 DNA sequence: TGCAGCGGTAAAGGGGGCTACGAGCAGTACTTC. Translated: CSGKGGYEQYF.

The V call is TRBV4-1, the J call TRBJ2-1, with TRBD2 matching over 12 bases. There are 14 residues in the CDR3. V was clipped by 6 bases and J by 10 bases; unmatched bases: 7. The germline gives CDR1 MGHRA, CDR2 YSYEKL. CDR3 residues: CASSLAGGPHEQFF. CDR3 DNA: TGCGCCAGCAGTCTAGCGGGGGGGCCCCACGAGCAGTTCTTC.

The V gene is TRBV5-6, the J gene TRBJ2-5, with D perhaps TRBD1 (6 bases). Germline loops: CDR1 SGHDT, CDR2 YYEEEE. V lost 1 base, J lost 3 bases, and 19 bases lay in between. This CDR3 is 17 amino acids long. CDR3 bases: TGTGCCAGCAGCTTGAGTCGGGACATGACTTTTAAAGAGACCCAGTACTTC. This translates into CASSLSRDMTFKETQYF.

This clone was picked up one time. The chain couples TRBV11-3 to TRBJ2-1, with D hard to call. This CDR3 has 14 amino acids. CDR1 and CDR2 (germline): SGHNT, YENEEA. V gave up 6 bases and J gave up 0 bases, with 9 bases separating them. The CDR3, as DNA: TGTGCCAGCAGTTCCAGAGCCTCCTACAATGAGCAGTTCTTC. Residues: CASSSRASYNEQFF.

The V and J genes are TRBV19 and TRBJ1-1; D gene uncertain. The CDR3 totals 14 residues. The germline gives CDR1 LNHDA, CDR2 SQIVND (reference sequence). Deletions cut 3 bases from V and 0 bases from J, with 8 bases between. CDR3 coding DNA: TGTGCCAGTAGTATGAGGACTATGAACACTGAAGCTTTCTTT. Its translation is CASSMRTMNTEAFF.